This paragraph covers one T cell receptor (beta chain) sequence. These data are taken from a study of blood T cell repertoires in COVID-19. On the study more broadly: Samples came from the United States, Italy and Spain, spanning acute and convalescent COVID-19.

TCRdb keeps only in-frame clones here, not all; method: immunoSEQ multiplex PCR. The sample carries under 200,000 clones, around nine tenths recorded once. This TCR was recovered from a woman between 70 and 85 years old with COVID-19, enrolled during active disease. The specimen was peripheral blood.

DNA of the CDR3: TGTGCCAGCAGGGCCCGGACTAGGCCCATTCAAGAGACCCAGTACTTC. This translates into CASRARTRPIQETQYF. The rearrangement joins TRBV2 to TRBJ2-5; 7 nucleotides match TRBD2. There are 16 residues in the CDR3. Per the germline V gene, CDR1 is SNHLY and CDR2 is FYNNEI. J gave up 2 bases and V 6 bases, and 12 bases lay outside the gene matches. The full variable domain, in which reference TRBV2 and TRBJ2-5 provide the parts outside the CDR3, is EPEVTQTPSHQVTQMGQEVILRCVPISNHLYFYWYRQILGQKVEFLVSFYNNEISEKSEIFDDQFSVERPDGSNFTLKIRSTKLEDSAMYFCASRARTRPIQETQYFGPGTRLLVL.